The entry below describes one T cell receptor beta chain. This record belongs to a study of blood T cell repertoires in COVID-19. Study background: COVID-19 samples, acute and convalescent, were from the United States, Italy and Spain. Nucleic acid was either cDNA or gDNA, and it came from T cells, B-cell-depleted T cells, or PBMCs.

TCRdb's table, derived via immunoSEQ multiplex PCR, lists solely in-frame clones and lacks some. Seen here are approximately 200,000 clones, around 85% observed once, and the top ten hold around a sixth. Individuals aged roughly 18 to 95 years were recruited from approximately 22 US areas. Cohort assignment relied on participant-reported clinical history. The TCR was taken from a man aged 35-49 years who had recovered from COVID-19. Sequencing was done on a sample of PBMCs or T cells enriched from blood (not recorded which).

DNA for the CDR3: TGTGCCAGCAGTTTGTCAGGGTCTGAAGCTTTCTTT. Protein product: CASSLSGSEAFF. The rearrangement joins TRBV27 to TRBJ1-1; tentatively, D is TRBD1 (5 bases). Looked up from germline, CDR1 is MNHEY and CDR2 is SMNVEV (reference sequence). This CDR3 has 12 amino acids. V dropped 3 bases and J dropped 6 bases, with 8 bases sitting between them.